The entry that follows covers one T cell receptor beta chain sequence. Original data processing: How many nucleated cells were present was estimated from reference gene primer amplification. TCRdb keeps only in-frame clones here, not all; method: immunoSEQ multiplex PCR. The DNA was the basis for D and trimming; V, J and clone size are from that table. The top ten hold roughly 5% of the sample, which has around 270,000 clones, around nine tenths seen once. These data originate in a study of blood T cell repertoires in COVID-19. Study overall: PBMCs, B-cell-depleted T cells, or T cells were the source of the cDNA or gDNA that made up the material.

Germline CDR1 and CDR2: LNHDA and SQIVND (reference sequence). The CDR3 totals 13 residues. V was pared by 2 bases and J by 6 bases, with 10 bases between. Input material: peripheral blood. The chain recombines TRBV19 with TRBJ1-1, with TRBD1 as a possible D gene (5 bases). The clonotype comes from a woman aged 55-69 years with COVID-19, enrolled during active disease. CDR3 DNA: TGTGCCAGTAGTATACCCGGGGGGGCTGAAGCTTTCTTT. Translating it yields CASSIPGGAEAFF.